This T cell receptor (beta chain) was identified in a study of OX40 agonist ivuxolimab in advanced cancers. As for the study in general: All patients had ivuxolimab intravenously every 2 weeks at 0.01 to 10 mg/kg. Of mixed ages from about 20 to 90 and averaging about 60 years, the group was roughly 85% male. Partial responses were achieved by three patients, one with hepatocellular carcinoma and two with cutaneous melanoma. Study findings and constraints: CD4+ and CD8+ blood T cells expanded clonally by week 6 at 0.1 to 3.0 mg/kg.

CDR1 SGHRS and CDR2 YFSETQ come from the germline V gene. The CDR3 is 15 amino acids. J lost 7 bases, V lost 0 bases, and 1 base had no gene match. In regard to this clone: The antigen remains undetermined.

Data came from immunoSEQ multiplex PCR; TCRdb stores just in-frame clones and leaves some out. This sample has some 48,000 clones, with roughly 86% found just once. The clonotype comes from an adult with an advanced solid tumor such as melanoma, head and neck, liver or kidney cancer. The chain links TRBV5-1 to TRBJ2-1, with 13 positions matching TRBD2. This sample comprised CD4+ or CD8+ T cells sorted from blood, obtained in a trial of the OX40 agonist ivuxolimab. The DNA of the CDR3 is TGCGCCAGCAGCTTGGGGACTAGCGGGAGAAATGAGCAGTTCTTC. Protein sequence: CASSLGTSGRNEQFF.